One and the same sample provided the 18 T cell receptor beta chains below, sequenced in a study of blood T cell repertoires in COVID-19. Sequenced by immunoSEQ multiplex PCR; TCRdb stores in-frame clones only, minus some. Of under 150,000 clones listed, around three quarters are singletons. What was sequenced was peripheral blood. The receptors were sampled from a human donor in a cohort sampled during active COVID-19.

J is TRBJ2-7 and V is TRBV6-5; no reliable D call. Per germline, CDR1 MNHEY and CDR2 SVGAGI. The CDR3 spans 12 residues. V was cut by 4 bases and J by 4 bases, with 8 bases left in between. The CDR3 sequence: CASSFSSYEQYF. The DNA for the CDR3 is TGTGCCAGCAGTTTTAGTTCTTACGAGCAGTACTTC.

This chain uses TRBV19 with TRBJ1-6, with TRBD1 matching 9 bases. Germline V gives CDR1 LNHDA, CDR2 SQIVND (reference sequence). V was clipped by 3 bases and J by 10 bases; unmatched bases: 10. The CDR3 contains 16 residues. The CDR3: CASSMSGQGDGSPLHF. In DNA, the CDR3 is TGTGCCAGTAGTATGTCGGGACAGGGCGACGGCTCACCCCTCCACTTT.

V is TRBV7-3 and J is TRBJ2-5, with 8 bases aligning to TRBD1. V was pared by 4 bases and J by 5 bases, with 3 bases of the junction left unmatched. Per germline, CDR1 SGHTA and CDR2 FQGTGA. The CDR3 spans 13 residues. This CDR3 is CASSSTGVETQYF. The CDR3 nucleotides read TGTGCCAGCAGCTCGACAGGGGTGGAGACCCAGTACTTC.

The chain is built from TRBV19 and TRBJ1-2; maybe TRBD1 (5 bases). In germline, CDR1 is LNHDA, CDR2 SQIVND (reference sequence). The CDR3 runs to 16 residues. The V and J ends lost 6 bases and 1 base respectively, with 18 bases between them. In nucleotides, the CDR3 is TGTGCCAGTAGCCGAGGTAGGGGAGGGAATAACTATGGCTACACCTTC. Encoded protein: CASSRGRGGNNYGYTF.

V is TRBV2 and J is TRBJ2-1, with 8 bases aligning to TRBD1. Germline V lookup: CDR1 SNHLY, CDR2 FYNNEI. The V segment lost 6 bases and the J segment 2 bases; nucleotides outside the gene matches: 6. The CDR3 length is 15 residues. The DNA of the CDR3 is TGTGCCAGCAGCGCCCAGGGGGCGGCCTACAATGAGCAGTTCTTC. Translating gives CASSAQGAAYNEQFF.

There are a few counts of this clone. The chain couples TRBV7-8 to TRBJ2-1; 7 bases fit TRBD2. Trimming cost V 1 base and J 10 bases; bases outside gene matches: 10. The CDR3 has 15 amino acids. The germline V gene has CDR1 SGHVS and CDR2 FQNEAQ. The DNA for the CDR3 is TGTGCCAGCAGCTTAGTGACGGGGGGACCTCAAGAGCAGTTCTTC. Residues: CASSLVTGGPQEQFF. Together with reference TRBV7-8 and TRBJ2-1, the CDR3 gives the full variable domain: GAGVSQSPRYKVAKRGQDVALRCDPISGHVSLFWYQQALGQGPEFLTYFQNEAQLDKSGLPSDRFFAERPEGSVSTLKIQRTQQEDSAVYLCASSLVTGGPQEQFFGPGTRLTVL.

J is TRBJ2-7 and V is TRBV25-1, with D possibly matching TRBD1 (7 bases). The V end lost 3 bases, the J end lost 6 bases, and 9 bases lay between the germline ends. The CDR3 contains 12 residues. CDR1 MGHDK and CDR2 SYGVNS come from the germline V gene. The CDR3, as DNA: TGTGCCAGCAGTGAGGAGGGGGCCGAGCAGTACTTC. Amino acid sequence: CASSEEGAEQYF.

This clone was found once. The chain recombines TRBV30 with TRBJ1-5; a weak D match, TRBD1 (6 bases). Germline assignment: CDR1 GTSNPN and CDR2 SVGIG (reference sequence). The CDR3 has 15 residues. The V end lost 6 bases, the J end lost 0 bases, and 15 bases lay between the germline ends. DNA for the CDR3: TGTGCCTGCGAGGGCAGGGGAAATAGCAATCAGCCCCAGCATTTT. Translated, it gives CACEGRGNSNQPQHF.

The gene calls are TRBV28 and TRBJ1-3, with D possibly matching TRBD1 (5 bases). The V end was cut by 3 bases, the J end by 0 bases, with 12 bases between. The CDR3 spans 16 residues. Germline V lookup: CDR1 MDHEN, CDR2 SYDVKM. CDR3 nucleotides: TGTGCCAGCAGTTTCCGGCGGACACACTCTGGAAACACCATATATTTT. Translated: CASSFRRTHSGNTIYF.

The V call is TRBV19, the J call TRBJ1-2, with a weak D call TRBD1 (6 bases). Germline V gene data show CDR1 as LNHDA and CDR2 as SQIVND (reference sequence). Trimming took off 5 bases at V and 1 base at J, with 14 bases between the two ends. The CDR3 is 15 amino acids. The CDR3 is CASSPGAPFNYGYTF. The CDR3 nucleotides are TGTGCCAGTAGTCCAGGGGCACCTTTTAACTATGGCTACACCTTC.

This clone appeared a few times. The J gene is TRBJ2-3, the V gene TRBV19, with TRBD1 matching 8 bases. J lost 1 base, V lost 10 bases, and 7 bases had no gene match. CDR3 length equals 14 residues. Germline CDR1 is LNHDA and CDR2 is SQIVND (reference sequence). The CDR3 nucleotides are TGTGCCACCGACAGGGGTGGACGCACAGATACGCAGTATTTT. Residues: CATDRGGRTDTQYF.

The V gene is TRBV2, the J gene TRBJ1-6; 7 bases map to TRBD1. Germline V gene sequence: CDR1 SNHLY, CDR2 FYNNEI. The CDR3 is 11 residues long. Losses at the gene ends were 6 bases for V and 13 bases for J; bases not matched to a gene: 3. As DNA, the CDR3 is TGTGCCAGCAGCTACAGGGGTCCCCTCCACTTT. Translated: CASSYRGPLHF.

The chain is built from TRBV6-5 and TRBJ2-7, with D maybe TRBD2 (6 bases). Germline CDR1 and CDR2: MNHEY and SVGAGI. V was trimmed by 6 bases and J by 5 bases, leaving 11 bases between them. The CDR3 loop spans 12 amino acids. The CDR3 loop reads CASSHGGDEQYF. The DNA for the CDR3 is TGTGCCAGCAGCCACGGCGGGGACGAGCAGTACTTC.

The genes are TRBV11-2 and TRBJ1-1; TRBD1 might be the D (6 bases). Deletions cut 3 bases from V and 5 bases from J, with 16 bases between. Germline V gene data show CDR1 as SGHAT and CDR2 as FQNNGV. The CDR3 runs to 15 residues. CDR3 sequence (DNA): TGTGCCAGCAGCTTGGGGGGGGCCCAGGAGACTGAAGCTTTCTTT. Its translation: CASSLGGAQETEAFF.

The CDR3 reads CSVGGRAGSYNEQFF. As DNA, the CDR3 is TGCAGCGTTGGTGGGAGAGCTGGGAGCTACAATGAGCAGTTCTTC. V is TRBV29-1 and J is TRBJ2-1; TRBD2 is a possible D gene (5 bases). The CDR3 runs to 15 residues. The V gene's germline CDR1 is SQVTM and CDR2 ANQGSEA. V was clipped by 4 bases and J by 3 bases, with 16 bases between them.

The rearrangement links TRBV7-3 to TRBJ2-3; the D gene is possibly TRBD2 (7 bases). The V and J ends lost 0 bases and 6 bases respectively, with 13 bases between them. This CDR3 has 15 residues. Per the germline V gene, CDR1 is SGHTA and CDR2 is FQGTGA. CDR3 loop: CASSLTRGGIDTQYF. The CDR3 coding sequence is TGTGCCAGCAGCTTAACGAGGGGGGGCATCGATACGCAGTATTTT.

This chain links TRBV6-5 with TRBJ2-2, with 8 bases fitting TRBD1. In germline, CDR1 is MNHEY, CDR2 SVGAGI. The CDR3 is 15 residues long. V was pared by 6 bases and J by 1 base, with 4 bases of the junction left unmatched. The CDR3 sequence is CASRRDRWNTGELFF. The DNA for the CDR3 is TGTGCCAGCAGGCGGGACAGGTGGAACACCGGGGAGCTGTTTTTT.

This clone was recorded a few times. The V call is TRBV29-1, the J call TRBJ2-5, with D perhaps matching TRBD1 (6 bases). From germline, CDR1 is SQVTM and CDR2 ANQGSEA. The CDR3 consists of 15 residues. The ends were cut back, 3 bases at V and 4 bases at J, with 18 bases in the middle. Here the CDR3 reads CSVDNPQGQGETQYF. In DNA, the CDR3 is TGCAGCGTTGATAATCCCCAGGGGCAGGGAGAGACCCAGTACTTC.